The 16 T cell receptor beta chains below were found in one sample sequenced in a study of blood T cell repertoires in COVID-19. Libraries were prepared by immunoSEQ multiplex PCR; TCRdb keeps only in-frame clonotypes and omits some of them. Of about 94,000 clones listed, 84% are singletons. The specimen sequenced was peripheral blood. These receptor sequences come from a man between 60 and 75 years old with acute or convalescent COVID-19.

The chain employs TRBV19 and TRBJ1-6; D possibly corresponds to TRBD1 (5 bases). The CDR3 has 15 amino acids. CDR1 and CDR2 (germline): LNHDA, SQIVND (reference sequence). V was trimmed by 2 bases and J by 8 bases, leaving 13 bases between them. CDR3 nucleotide sequence: TGTGCCAGTAGTATAAGCCGGGGGTCACATTCACCCCTCCACTTT. This translates into CASSISRGSHSPLHF.

The chain recombines TRBV29-1 with TRBJ1-5, with D possibly matching TRBD1 (5 bases). Germline CDR1 reads SQVTM; CDR2 reads ANQGSEA. The CDR3 covers 13 residues. Trimming removed 6 bases at V and 0 bases at J, with 9 bases between. The CDR3, as DNA: TGCAGCGTGATACAGGCTAGCAATCAGCCCCAGCATTTT. Protein sequence: CSVIQASNQPQHF.

The chain couples TRBV9 to TRBJ1-6, with 7 bases aligning to TRBD1. CDR1 and CDR2 from the germline V gene are SGDLS and YYNGEE. CDR3 size: 15 residues. The trim removed 4 bases at V and 5 bases at J, leaving 6 bases unmatched. The CDR3 protein is CASSPAGTDNSPLHF. CDR3 in DNA: TGTGCCAGCAGCCCCGCCGGGACAGATAATTCACCCCTCCACTTT.

The chain uses TRBV5-1 and TRBJ1-4; 8 nucleotides align to TRBD1. CDR1 is SGHRS and CDR2 is YFSETQ in the germline V gene. V trimming: 3 bases; J trimming: 7 bases; junction bases outside the gene matches: 8. CDR3 size: 15 residues. The CDR3 loop reads CASSSRQGRGEKLFF. The CDR3 coding sequence is TGCGCCAGCAGCTCCCGACAGGGGAGGGGTGAAAAACTGTTTTTT.

This clone was observed a few times. This chain connects TRBV11-3 to TRBJ2-3; TRBD2 agrees at 11 bases. Germline V gene lookup returns CDR1 SGHNT and CDR2 YENEEA. The CDR3 has 17 residues. The V segment lost 5 bases and the J segment 3 bases; nucleotides outside the gene matches: 10. The DNA of the CDR3 is TGTGCCAGCAGCGCATCTAGCGGGGGGTTCCGGACAGATACGCAGTATTTT. Translation gives CASSASSGGFRTDTQYF. The full variable domain, its missing parts supplied by reference TRBV11-3 and TRBJ2-3, is EAGVVQSPRYKIIEKKQPVAFWCNPISGHNTLYWYLQNLGQGPELLIRYENEEAVDDSQLPKDRFSAERLKGVDSTLKIQPAELGDSAVYLCASSASSGGFRTDTQYFGPGTRLTVL.

The rearrangement joins TRBV18 to TRBJ1-6; no clear D gene. The CDR3 runs to 14 residues. CDR1 KGHSH and CDR2 LQKENI come from the germline V gene. Trimming left V 6 bases short and J 5 bases short, with 11 bases between. The CDR3 sequence: CASSQDGNNSPLHF. CDR3 bases: TGTGCCAGCTCCCAAGACGGGAATAATTCACCCCTCCACTTT.

As DNA, the CDR3 is TGTGCCAGCAGCCTAACAGGGGGCTATGGCTACACCTTC. Protein sequence: CASSLTGGYGYTF. The chain couples TRBV7-6 to TRBJ1-2; 8 nucleotides match TRBD1. The CDR3 length is 13 residues. Germline V gives CDR1 SGHVS, CDR2 FNYEAQ. V lost 5 bases to trimming and J lost 4 bases; unmatched junction nucleotides: 3.

V and J are TRBV11-2 and TRBJ2-5; 7 bases fit TRBD1. The CDR3 extends over 13 amino acids. The V and J ends lost 5 bases and 4 bases, in that order; junction bases with no gene match: 4. Germline loops: CDR1 SGHAT, CDR2 FQNNGV. This CDR3 reads CASSHSGGETQYF. The CDR3 nucleotides read TGTGCCAGCAGCCATTCAGGGGGAGAGACCCAGTACTTC.

The chain is built from TRBV30 and TRBJ1-2; TRBD1 aligns across 9 bases. The CDR3 is 15 residues long. V lost 1 base to trimming and J lost 4 bases; unmatched junction nucleotides: 7. Per germline, CDR1 GTSNPN and CDR2 SVGIG (reference sequence). Written as DNA, the CDR3 is TGTGCCTGGAGTGCCGGGACAGGGCCTTTCTATGGCTACACCTTC. This codes for CAWSAGTGPFYGYTF.

The chain employs TRBV4-1 and TRBJ1-6; 10 nucleotides align to TRBD1. The CDR3 length is 18 residues. Germline lookup yields CDR1 MGHRA and CDR2 YSYEKL. V lost 0 bases and J lost 7; bases outside the gene matches: 9. The CDR3 loop is CASSQDLLAGQGNSPLHF. The CDR3, as DNA: TGCGCCAGCAGCCAAGATCTTTTGGCGGGACAGGGGAATTCACCCCTCCACTTT.

V usage is TRBV5-1 and J usage is TRBJ2-7; 9 bases align to TRBD1. V lost 1 base to trimming and J lost 7 bases; unmatched junction nucleotides: 9. This CDR3 comprises 15 residues. Germline V gene data show CDR1 as SGHRS and CDR2 as YFSETQ. CDR3 in DNA: TGCGCCAGCAGCTTGCCCGGGACAGGGAGGGAGGAGCAGTACTTC. Translating gives CASSLPGTGREEQYF.

V gene TRBV5-5 combines with J gene TRBJ1-4; a possible D gene is TRBD1 (6 bases). CDR1 is SGHKS and CDR2 is YYEKEE in the germline V gene (reference sequence). The V end lost 0 bases, the J end lost 7 bases, and 13 bases lay between the germline ends. This CDR3 is 15 amino acids long. CDR3 in amino acids: CASSLDLQGAEKLFF. In DNA, the CDR3 is TGTGCCAGCAGCTTGGATTTACAGGGCGCTGAAAAACTGTTTTTT.

V and J are TRBV19 and TRBJ1-1, with TRBD1 identical over 7 bases. V lost 3 bases to trimming and J lost 3 bases; unmatched junction nucleotides: 1. The length of the CDR3 is 13 residues. Germline V lookup: CDR1 LNHDA, CDR2 SQIVND (reference sequence). The CDR3 coding sequence is TGTGCCAGTAGTATTACAGGGGACACTGAAGCTTTCTTT. It translates to CASSITGDTEAFF.

This clone was counted once. J is TRBJ1-2 and V is TRBV10-3; TRBD1 agrees at 7 bases. With V trimmed by 2 bases and J by 4 bases, 1 base remained unmatched. The germline CDR1 and CDR2 sequences are ENHRY and SYGVKD. This CDR3 is built from 13 residues. This CDR3 is CAISEAGGYGYTF. CDR3 sequence (DNA): TGTGCCATCAGTGAGGCAGGGGGCTATGGCTACACCTTC.

This rearrangement joins TRBV4-1 to TRBJ1-2, with D possibly being TRBD1 (6 bases). The CDR3 runs 16 residues. Per germline, CDR1 MGHRA and CDR2 YSYEKL. With 1 base removed from V and 7 bases from J, the gap between germline ends came to 19 bases. CDR3 loop: CASSQGGLRGKSGYTF. CDR3 coding DNA: TGCGCCAGCAGCCAAGGGGGTCTGAGGGGGAAGAGTGGCTACACCTTC.

CDR3 sequence: CAWGGKGAFF. The CDR3 nucleotides read TGTGCCTGGGGGGGGAAAGGGGCTTTCTTT. This chain joins TRBV30 and TRBJ1-1; possible D gene TRBD1, 5 bases. Trimming took 5 bases from V and 11 from J, leaving 12 bases between them. In germline, CDR1 is GTSNPN, CDR2 SVGIG (reference sequence). This CDR3 comprises 10 residues.